This paragraph covers one T cell receptor (beta chain) sequence. It was with 60 Vbeta and 13 Jbeta primers that the PCR ran. Data came from immunoSEQ multiplex PCR; TCRdb stores just in-frame clones and leaves some out. Of about 170,000 clones in the sample, roughly four fifths were seen once. The sample is drawn from a study of cytomegalovirus exposure and HLA in healthy donors. V was pared by 5 bases and J by 3 bases, with 9 bases between. The CDR3 extends over 13 amino acids. CDR1 is SNHLY, CDR2 FYNNEI, per germline. Sequencing was done on a sample of PBMCs. The rearrangement joins TRBV2 to TRBJ2-3, with D tentatively TRBD2 (5 bases). The receptor comes from a woman between 25 and 40 years old in good health and CMV-seropositive. The CDR3 spells CASSRGVTDTQYF. The CDR3 region has the DNA TGTGCCAGCAGTCGGGGAGTGACAGATACGCAGTATTTT. Together with reference TRBV2 and TRBJ2-3, the CDR3 gives the full variable domain: EPEVTQTPSHQVTQMGQEVILRCVPISNHLYFYWYRQILGQKVEFLVSFYNNEISEKSEIFDDQFSVERPDGSNFTLKIRSTKLEDSAMYFCASSRGVTDTQYFGPGTRLTVL.